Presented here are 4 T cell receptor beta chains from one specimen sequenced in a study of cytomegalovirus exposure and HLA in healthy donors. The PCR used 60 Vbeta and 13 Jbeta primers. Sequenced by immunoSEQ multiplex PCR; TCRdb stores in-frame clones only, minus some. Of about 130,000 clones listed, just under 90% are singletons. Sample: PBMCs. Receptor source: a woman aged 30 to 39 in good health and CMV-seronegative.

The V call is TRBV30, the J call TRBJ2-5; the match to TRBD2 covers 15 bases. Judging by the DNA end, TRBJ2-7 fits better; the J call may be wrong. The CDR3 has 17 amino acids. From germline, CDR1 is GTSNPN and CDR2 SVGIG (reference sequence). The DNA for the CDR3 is TGTGCCTGGAGTGGATGGGGACTAGCGGGAGGATCCTACGAGCAGTACTTC. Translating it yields CAWSGWGLAGGSYEQYF.

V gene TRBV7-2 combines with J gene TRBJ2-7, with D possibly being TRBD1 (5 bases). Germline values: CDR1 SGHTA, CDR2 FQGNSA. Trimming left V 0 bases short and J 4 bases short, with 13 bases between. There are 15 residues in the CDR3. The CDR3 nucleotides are TGTGCCAGCAGCTTAGCGTTCAGGGTTCAGTACGAGCAGTACTTC. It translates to CASSLAFRVQYEQYF.

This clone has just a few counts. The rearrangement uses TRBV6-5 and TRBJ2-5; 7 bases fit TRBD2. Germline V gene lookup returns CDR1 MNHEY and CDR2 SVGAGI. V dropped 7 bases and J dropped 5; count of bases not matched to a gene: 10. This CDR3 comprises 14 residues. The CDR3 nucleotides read TGTGCCAGCAATAGGGCGGGAGCATACGAGACCCAGTACTTC. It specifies CASNRAGAYETQYF.

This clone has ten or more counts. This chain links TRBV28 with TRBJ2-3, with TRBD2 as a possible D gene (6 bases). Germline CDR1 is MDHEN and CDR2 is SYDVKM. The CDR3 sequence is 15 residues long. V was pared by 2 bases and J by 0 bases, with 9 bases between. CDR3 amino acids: CASSLRDSSTDTQYF. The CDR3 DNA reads TGTGCCAGCAGTTTACGGGACTCTAGCACAGATACGCAGTATTTT.